One and the same sample provided the 17 T cell receptor beta chains below, sequenced in a study of cytomegalovirus exposure and HLA in healthy donors. The PCR used 60 Vbeta and 13 Jbeta primers. Profiled with immunoSEQ multiplex PCR; TCRdb holds only in-frame clones, not every one. The table lists under 130,000 clones, approximately 72% of them singletons. Specimen: PBMCs. The receptors originated from a man aged 25 to 40 in good health and CMV-seronegative.

The chain uses TRBV10-1 and TRBJ1-1; D gene uncertain. The V gene's germline CDR1 is WNHNN and CDR2 SYGVQD (reference sequence). The CDR3 runs 14 residues. V gave up 3 bases and J gave up 1 base, with 9 bases separating them. CDR3 sequence: CASSDHTRNTEAFF. The CDR3 nucleotides read TGCGCCAGCAGTGACCACACAAGGAACACTGAAGCTTTCTTT.

This chain links TRBV6-5 with TRBJ1-2; D gene ambiguous. Germline lookup yields CDR1 MNHEY and CDR2 SVGAGI. This CDR3 has 13 amino acids. V gave up 6 bases and J gave up 3 bases, with 11 bases separating them. CDR3 coding DNA: TGTGCCAGCAGGAAGACAACGGACTATGGCTACACCTTC. It translates to CASRKTTDYGYTF.

The chain joins TRBV25-1 to TRBJ2-2; D is uncertain. Trimming took off 5 bases at V and 6 bases at J, with 16 bases between the two ends. The CDR3 is 15 residues long. CDR1 MGHDK and CDR2 SYGVNS come from the germline V gene. CDR3 loop: CASSPTRVVAGELFF. The CDR3, as DNA: TGTGCCAGCAGTCCGACCCGGGTTGTCGCCGGGGAGCTGTTTTTT.

This chain connects TRBV7-9 to TRBJ2-7; 8 bases fit TRBD1. Germline V lookup: CDR1 SEHNR, CDR2 FQNEAQ (reference sequence). V dropped 1 base and J dropped 6; count of bases not matched to a gene: 14. This CDR3 spans 17 amino acids. The DNA of the CDR3 is TGTGCCAGCAGCTTAGGGGACAGGAACTTACGGGGGCGCGAGCAGTACTTC. This encodes CASSLGDRNLRGREQYF.

This rearrangement joins TRBV4-3 to TRBJ2-3, with a possible D match to TRBD2 (6 bases). Trimming took 4 bases from V and 5 from J, leaving 13 bases between them. The CDR3 is 14 residues long. Germline loops: CDR1 LGHNA, CDR2 YSLEER. Here the CDR3 DNA reads TGCGCCAGCAGCCCTGGGACTGAACTAGATACGCAGTATTTT. Translation: CASSPGTELDTQYF.

This chain uses TRBV19 with TRBJ1-5; the match to TRBD1 covers 9 bases. Germline loops: CDR1 LNHDA, CDR2 SQIVND (reference sequence). This CDR3 is built from 15 residues. With 4 bases clipped from V and 4 bases from J, the junction kept 5 bases outside the gene matches. CDR3 residues: CASSNGQGPNQPQHF. In DNA, the CDR3 is TGTGCCAGTAGTAACGGACAGGGGCCGAATCAGCCCCAGCATTTT.

The rearrangement uses TRBV2 and TRBJ2-2, with 7 bases lining up with TRBD2. CDR3 length: 14 residues. The V segment lost 11 bases and the J segment 5 bases; nucleotides outside the gene matches: 11. Germline V lookup: CDR1 SNHLY, CDR2 FYNNEI. In DNA form, the CDR3 reads TGTGCCGGAGCGGGGCATAGGAGTACCGGGGAGCTGTTTTTT. Residues: CAGAGHRSTGELFF.

This sequence joins TRBV4-1 and TRBJ2-3; D is ambiguous. The ends were cut back, 1 base at V and 1 base at J, with 12 bases in the middle. This CDR3 has 16 residues. CDR1 and CDR2 from the germline V gene are MGHRA and YSYEKL. The CDR3: CASSQVAVVGTDTQYF. The CDR3 DNA is TGCGCCAGCAGCCAAGTTGCGGTAGTCGGCACAGATACGCAGTATTTT.

The rearrangement links TRBV19 to TRBJ2-1; TRBD2 is a possible D gene (6 bases). This CDR3 contains 12 residues. Germline V CDR1 and CDR2: LNHDA, SQIVND (reference sequence). V lost 7 bases and J 15 bases, leaving 19 bases between the germline ends. CDR3 sequence reads: CASTRETGELFF. CDR3 bases: TGTGCCAGTACCCGCGAAACGGGGGAACTGTTCTTC. The full variable domain, its missing parts supplied by reference TRBV19 and TRBJ2-1, is DGGITQSPKYLFRKEGQNVTLSCEQNLNHDAMYWYRQDPGQGLRLIYYSQIVNDFQKGDIAEGYSVSREKKESFPLTVTSAQKNPTAFYLCASTRETGELFFGPGTRLTVL.

The chain employs TRBV27 and TRBJ1-2, with TRBD1 identical over 10 bases. The CDR3 loop spans 15 amino acids. J lost 1 base, V lost 6 bases, and 5 bases had no gene match. Germline CDR1 and CDR2: MNHEY and SMNVEV (reference sequence). CDR3 sequence reads: CASRGRTGGNYGYTF. Written as DNA, the CDR3 is TGTGCCAGCAGGGGGCGGACAGGGGGTAACTATGGCTACACCTTC.

This sequence joins TRBV12-5 and TRBJ1-2; maybe TRBD1 (5 bases). The germline V gene has CDR1 LGHNT and CDR2 FRNRAP. This CDR3 has 14 residues. V was clipped by 6 bases and J by 7 bases, with 18 bases between them. CDR3 amino acids: CASGDWGRVGGYTF. DNA of the CDR3: TGTGCTAGTGGGGATTGGGGCAGGGTGGGTGGCTACACCTTC.

The rearrangement uses TRBV11-2 and TRBJ1-1; D not resolved. The length of the CDR3 is 13 residues. Trimming took off 2 bases at V and 6 bases at J, with 10 bases between the two ends. Per the germline V gene, CDR1 is SGHAT and CDR2 is FQNNGV. DNA of the CDR3: TGTGCCAGCAGCTTATATCTGAGCGCTGAAGCTTTCTTT. Protein sequence: CASSLYLSAEAFF. Together with reference TRBV11-2 and TRBJ1-1, the CDR3 gives the full variable domain: EAGVAQSPRYKIIEKRQSVAFWCNPISGHATLYWYQQILGQGPKLLIQFQNNGVVDDSQLPKDRFSAERLKGVDSTLKIQPAKLEDSAVYLCASSLYLSAEAFFGQGTRLTVV.

The chain is built from TRBV29-1 and TRBJ2-2; D perhaps matches TRBD1 (5 bases). Trimming stripped 6 bases from V and 1 base from J, with 6 bases between. Germline CDR1 SQVTM, CDR2 ANQGSEA. The length of the CDR3 is 12 residues. This CDR3 is CSVTGNTGELFF. The CDR3 coding sequence is TGCAGCGTAACAGGGAACACCGGGGAGCTGTTTTTT.

The rearrangement uses TRBV7-9 and TRBJ1-2; D is ambiguous. CDR1 and CDR2 (germline): SEHNR, FQNEAQ (reference sequence). Trimming stripped 2 bases from V and 1 base from J, with 8 bases between. CDR3 size: 14 residues. CDR3: CASSLRGINYGYTF. The CDR3 coding sequence is TGTGCCAGCAGCTTACGGGGAATTAACTATGGCTACACCTTC.

This clone was observed once. This chain joins TRBV5-4 and TRBJ1-1; 9 bases are shared with TRBD1. Germline trimming cut 2 bases from V and 1 base from J; bases unmatched to any gene: 6. The CDR3 is 16 residues long. CDR1 and CDR2 from the germline V gene are SGHNT and YYREEE (reference sequence). This CDR3 reads CASSLGQGLKNTEAFF. CDR3 coding DNA: TGTGCCAGCAGCTTAGGACAGGGGCTTAAGAACACTGAAGCTTTCTTT.

The V gene is TRBV13, the J gene TRBJ2-3, with TRBD1 identical over 9 bases. The CDR3 contains 16 residues. V dropped 2 bases and J dropped 3; count of bases not matched to a gene: 6. Germline CDR1 PRHDT, CDR2 FYEKMQ (reference sequence). The CDR3 is CASSLQGTGITDTQYF. The CDR3 region has the DNA TGTGCCAGCAGCTTACAAGGGACAGGGATAACAGATACGCAGTATTTT.

This clone was seen only once. CDR3 in amino acids: CASSFPRTGGYGYTF. CDR3 DNA sequence: TGTGCCAGCAGTTTTCCCCGGACAGGCGGCTATGGCTACACCTTC. The V and J genes are TRBV28 and TRBJ1-2; TRBD1 matches at 7 bases. This CDR3 contains 15 residues. Per germline, CDR1 MDHEN and CDR2 SYDVKM. Trimming at V came to 3 bases and at J to 4 bases, leaving 8 bases not matched to a gene.